The 6 T cell receptor beta chains below were found in one sample sequenced in a study of spatial heterogeneity in lung cancer. Time point: sample taken at primary tumor resection. The study, taken as a whole, reports: It was found that expanded intratumoral alpha and beta TCR counts tracked tumor mutation counts.

These receptors have no known antigen. Using its own MiXCR run on the 5' RACE reads, TCRdb lists one record per CDR3 protein. Among about 10,000 distinct CDR3 sequences, approximately 12% were seen once, and the ten largest hold about 10%. The source material was lung tumor tissue, sampled at surgery. The receptors originated from a male donor with early-stage non-small cell lung cancer.

Relative to its sample, this clonotype is medium-sized. This rearrangement joins TRBV5-6 to TRBJ2-6, with 9 bases aligning to TRBD1. CDR1 and CDR2 (germline): SGHDT, YYEEEE. J lost 2 bases, V lost 6 bases, and 6 bases had no gene match. This CDR3 is 16 amino acids long. CDR3 nucleotides: TGTGCCAGCAAAGGACAGGGGCAAACTGGGGCCAACGTCCTGACTTTC. It translates to CASKGQGQTGANVLTF.

This chain joins TRBV20-1 and TRBJ1-6; 8 positions agree with TRBD1. CDR3 size: 12 residues. Germline lookup yields CDR1 DFQATT and CDR2 SNEGSKA (reference sequence). CDR3 bases: TGCAGCTCCGGACAGGGAGTTTCACCCCTCCACTTT. Amino acid sequence: CSSGQGVSPLHF.

This clonotype is large in the sample. The chain has TRBV11-2 and TRBJ2-1; 13 nucleotides match TRBD2. The CDR3 has 16 residues. Unmatched junction bases numbered 8, after V lost 3 bases and J lost 9 bases. Germline V gene data show CDR1 as SGHAT and CDR2 as FQNNGV. CDR3 sequence (DNA): TGTGCCAGCAGCTTTTGGACTAGCGGGAGTTCGGCTGAGCAGTTCTTC. This codes for CASSFWTSGSSAEQFF.

This clonotype was found a few times. V gene TRBV7-9 combines with J gene TRBJ1-1; D gene unclear. Germline V lookup: CDR1 SEHNR, CDR2 FQNEAQ (reference sequence). This CDR3 has 11 residues. The germline V and J ends were trimmed by 1 base and 3 bases, with 0 bases remaining between them. The DNA of the CDR3 is TGTGCCAGCAGCTTAGACACTGAAGCTTTCTTT. Protein sequence: CASSLDTEAFF.

This clonotype has only a few counts. V is TRBV5-1 and J is TRBJ2-7, with D unresolved. The V gene lost 0 bases and the J gene lost 5 bases, with 15 bases spanning the gap. CDR3 length: 15 amino acids. The germline V gene encodes CDR1 SGHRS and CDR2 YFSETQ. CDR3 bases: TGCGCCAGCAGCTTGGTATCCGGCCCTAACGACGAGCAGTACTTC. The encoded protein is CASSLVSGPNDEQYF.

Relative to its sample, this clonotype is medium-sized (0.01 to 0.1%). This chain uses TRBV20-1 with TRBJ2-7, with no clear D. The CDR3 contains 13 residues. Deletions cut 4 bases from V and 4 bases from J, with 14 bases between. Germline assignment: CDR1 DFQATT and CDR2 SNEGSKA (reference sequence). The CDR3 reads CSANEDGIYEQYF. The CDR3 DNA follows: TGCAGTGCTAACGAGGACGGAATATACGAGCAGTACTTC.